This is a list of T cell receptor beta chains from one sample in a study of early stage breast cancer tumors. Clones were read by immunoSEQ multiplex PCR, and TCRdb kept only the in-frame ones, dropping some. The table records around 40,000 clones, about three quarters of them present only once. The sequenced sample consisted of blood. Every receptor here comes from a person between 50 and 60 years old with breast cancer. CDR3s include the opening cysteine and the closing phenylalanine or tryptophan. Each record gives: J gene, D gene, V gene, clone size, CDR3 DNA, CDR3 protein. A D gene is named only where the DNA matches it firmly. Clone size is stated in some rows and not others, as once, few, many or a class when expanded.

J gene: TRBJ1-2
D gene: NA
V gene: TRBV30
clone size: NA
CDR3 DNA: TGTGCCTGGGAACGACGGGGGATCATAAACTATGGCTACACCTTC
CDR3 protein: CAWERRGIINYGYTF

J gene: TRBJ2-5
D gene: NA
V gene: TRBV6-1
clone size: NA
CDR3 DNA: TGTGCCAGCAGACCTTTTACCCGGGGTCAAGAGACCCAGTACTTC
CDR3 protein: CASRPFTRGQETQYF

J gene: TRBJ1-1
D gene: NA
V gene: TRBV9
clone size: few
CDR3 DNA: TGTGCCAGCAGCGTAGGAACTTCCGAGCTCCATCGGGGGGGAGCTTTCTTT
CDR3 protein: CASSVGTSELHRGGAFF

J gene: TRBJ1-2
D gene: TRBD1
V gene: TRBV5-1
clone size: NA
CDR3 DNA: TGCGCCAGCAGCTTGGGGTGGGACAGGGATGGCTACACCTTC
CDR3 protein: CASSLGWDRDGYTF

J gene: TRBJ2-7
D gene: TRBD1
V gene: TRBV6-5
clone size: NA
CDR3 DNA: TGTGCCAGCAGTCGCGGGACAGGGCAAGAGCAGTACTTC
CDR3 protein: CASSRGTGQEQYF

J gene: TRBJ1-1
D gene: TRBD1
V gene: TRBV5-1
clone size: few
CDR3 DNA: TGCGCCAGCAGCCTGGGACAGGGGGCAAGGAAGAACACTGAAGCTTTCTTT
CDR3 protein: CASSLGQGARKNTEAFF

J gene: TRBJ2-5
D gene: NA
V gene: TRBV5-4
clone size: NA
CDR3 DNA: TGTGCCAGCAGCCCCGACTGGCAAGAGACCCAGTACTTC
CDR3 protein: CASSPDWQETQYF

J gene: TRBJ2-4
D gene: TRBD2
V gene: TRBV11-2
clone size: once
CDR3 DNA: TGTGCCAGCAGCTCACGACTAGCGAAAAACATTCAGTACTTC
CDR3 protein: CASSSRLAKNIQYF

J gene: TRBJ1-1
D gene: TRBD1
V gene: TRBV5-4
clone size: NA
CDR3 DNA: TGTGCCAGCAGCCGGGGTCGGACAGGGGCGAACACTGAAGCTTTCTTT
CDR3 protein: CASSRGRTGANTEAFF

J gene: TRBJ1-5
D gene: NA
V gene: TRBV9
clone size: NA
CDR3 DNA: TGTGCCAGCAGCGTAGGCTATAGCAATCAGCCCCAGCATTTT
CDR3 protein: CASSVGYSNQPQHF

J gene: TRBJ2-2
D gene: NA
V gene: TRBV21-1
clone size: NA
CDR3 DNA: TGTGCCAGCAGCAAAGAATTGGGACTAGCGGAGAACACCGGGGAGCTGTTTTTT
CDR3 protein: CASSKELGLAENTGELFF

J gene: TRBJ2-7
D gene: NA
V gene: TRBV2
clone size: NA
CDR3 DNA: TGTGCCAGCAGTGAAGGGGGACTCCTGCCCCCACTTTCAGAGCAGTACTTC
CDR3 protein: CASSEGGLLPPLSEQYF

J gene: TRBJ2-3
D gene: TRBD2
V gene: TRBV9
clone size: NA
CDR3 DNA: TGTGCCAGCAGCGCTGTAGCGGGGGGGCTCGGAGATACGCAGTATTTT
CDR3 protein: CASSAVAGGLGDTQYF

J gene: TRBJ1-4
D gene: NA
V gene: TRBV7-8
clone size: few
CDR3 DNA: TGTGCCAGCAGCAACAGCCCTTCTAATGAAAAACTGTTTTTT
CDR3 protein: CASSNSPSNEKLFF

J gene: TRBJ2-2
D gene: TRBD2
V gene: TRBV4-3
clone size: few
CDR3 DNA: TGCGCCAGCAGCCGAAAAGCGGGGGACACCGGGGAGCTGTTTTTT
CDR3 protein: CASSRKAGDTGELFF

J gene: TRBJ1-4
D gene: NA
V gene: TRBV19
clone size: NA
CDR3 DNA: TGTGCCAGTAATAATTCACCAACGACGGGTGAAAAACTGTTTTTT
CDR3 protein: CASNNSPTTGEKLFF